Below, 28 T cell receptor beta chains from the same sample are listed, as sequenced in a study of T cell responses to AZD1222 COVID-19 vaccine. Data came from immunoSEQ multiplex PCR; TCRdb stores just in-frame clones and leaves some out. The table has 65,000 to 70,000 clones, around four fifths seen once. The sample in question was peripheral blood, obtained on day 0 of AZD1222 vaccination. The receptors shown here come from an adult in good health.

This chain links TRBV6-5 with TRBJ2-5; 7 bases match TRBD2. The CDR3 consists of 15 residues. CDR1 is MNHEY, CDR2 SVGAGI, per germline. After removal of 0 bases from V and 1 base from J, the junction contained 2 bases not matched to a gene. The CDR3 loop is CASSYSGGIQETQYF. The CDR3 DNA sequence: TGTGCCAGCAGTTACTCGGGAGGGATCCAAGAGACCCAGTACTTC.

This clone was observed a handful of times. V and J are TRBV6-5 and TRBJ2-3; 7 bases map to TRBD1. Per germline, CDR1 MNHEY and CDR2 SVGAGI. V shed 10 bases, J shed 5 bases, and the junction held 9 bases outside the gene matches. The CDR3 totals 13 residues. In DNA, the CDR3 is TGTGCCACCGGGACAGCTTTCGGAGATACGCAGTATTTT. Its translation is CATGTAFGDTQYF.

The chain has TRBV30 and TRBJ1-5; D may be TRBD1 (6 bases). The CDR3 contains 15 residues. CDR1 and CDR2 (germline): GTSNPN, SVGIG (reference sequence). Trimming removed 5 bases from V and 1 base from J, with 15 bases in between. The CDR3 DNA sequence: TGTGCCTGGGGGACATTCACTGGGAGCAATCAGCCCCAGCATTTT. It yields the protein CAWGTFTGSNQPQHF.

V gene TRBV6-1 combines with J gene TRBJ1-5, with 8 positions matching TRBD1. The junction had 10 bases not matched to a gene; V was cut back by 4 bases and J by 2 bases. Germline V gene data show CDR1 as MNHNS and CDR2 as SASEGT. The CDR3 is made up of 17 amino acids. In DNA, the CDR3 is TGTGCCAGCAGTGTTCCAGGGGGCGCAGGTGGCAATCAGCCCCAGCATTTT. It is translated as CASSVPGGAGGNQPQHF.

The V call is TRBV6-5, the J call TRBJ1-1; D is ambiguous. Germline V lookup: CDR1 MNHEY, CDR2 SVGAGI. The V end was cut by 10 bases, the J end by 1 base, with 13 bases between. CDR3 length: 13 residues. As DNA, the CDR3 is TGTGCCATTTCCCCAGACGAGAACACTGAAGCTTTCTTT. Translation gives CAISPDENTEAFF.

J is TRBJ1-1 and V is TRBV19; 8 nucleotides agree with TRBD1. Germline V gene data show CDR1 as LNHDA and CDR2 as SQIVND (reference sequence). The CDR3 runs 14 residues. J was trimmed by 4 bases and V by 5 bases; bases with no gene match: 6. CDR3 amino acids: CASSVTGGVTEAFF. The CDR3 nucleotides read TGTGCCAGTAGTGTTACAGGGGGAGTCACTGAAGCTTTCTTT.

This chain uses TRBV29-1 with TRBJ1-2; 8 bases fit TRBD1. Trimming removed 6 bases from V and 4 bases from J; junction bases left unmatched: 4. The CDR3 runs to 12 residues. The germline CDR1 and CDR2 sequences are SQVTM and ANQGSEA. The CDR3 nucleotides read TGCAGCGTAGGCGGACAGGGCTATGGCTACACCTTC. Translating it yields CSVGGQGYGYTF.

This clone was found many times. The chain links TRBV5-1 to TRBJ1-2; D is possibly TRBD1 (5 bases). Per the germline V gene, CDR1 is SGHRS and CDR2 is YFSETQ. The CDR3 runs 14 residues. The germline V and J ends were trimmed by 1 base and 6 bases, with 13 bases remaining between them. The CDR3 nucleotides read TGCGCCAGCAGCTTGTTTCGACAGAACGATGGCTACACCTTC. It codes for CASSLFRQNDGYTF.

CDR3 DNA: TGTGCCAGCAGCAACGGTGGGGGACAGGTCACAGATACGCAGTATTTT. Translated: CASSNGGGQVTDTQYF. This rearrangement joins TRBV21-1 to TRBJ2-3; the table assigns TRBD1, which was not confirmed against the DNA. TRBV21-1 is reported as a pseudogene. The CDR3 length is 16 residues.

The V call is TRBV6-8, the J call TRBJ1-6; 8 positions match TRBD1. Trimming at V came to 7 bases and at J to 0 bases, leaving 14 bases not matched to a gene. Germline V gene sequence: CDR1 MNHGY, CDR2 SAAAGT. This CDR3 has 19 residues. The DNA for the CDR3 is TGTGCCAGCACCCTGGGGGACAGGACCTTCCTCTCCTATAATTCACCCCTCCACTTT. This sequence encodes CASTLGDRTFLSYNSPLHF.

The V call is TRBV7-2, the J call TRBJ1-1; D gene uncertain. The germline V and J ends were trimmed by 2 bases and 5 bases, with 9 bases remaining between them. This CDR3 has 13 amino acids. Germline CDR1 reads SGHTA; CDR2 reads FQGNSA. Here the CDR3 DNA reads TGTGCCAGCAGCTTAAGAGAGACGACTGAAGCTTTCTTT. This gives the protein CASSLRETTEAFF.

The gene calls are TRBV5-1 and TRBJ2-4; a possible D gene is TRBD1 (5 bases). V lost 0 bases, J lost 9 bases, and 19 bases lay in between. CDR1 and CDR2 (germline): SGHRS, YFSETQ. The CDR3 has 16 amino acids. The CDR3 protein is CASSLAGWTRGGIQYF. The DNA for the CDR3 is TGCGCCAGCAGCTTGGCCGGGTGGACACGAGGTGGCATTCAGTACTTC. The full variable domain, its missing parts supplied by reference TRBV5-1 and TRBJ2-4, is KAGVTQTPRYLIKTRGQQVTLSCSPISGHRSVSWYQQTPGQGLQFLFEYFSETQRNKGNFPGRFSGRQFSNSRSEMNVSTLELGDSALYLCASSLAGWTRGGIQYFGAGTRLSVL.

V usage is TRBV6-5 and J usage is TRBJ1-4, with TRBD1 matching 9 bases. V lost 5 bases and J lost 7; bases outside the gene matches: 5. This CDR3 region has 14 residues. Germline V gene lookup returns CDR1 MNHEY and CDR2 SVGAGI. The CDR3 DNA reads TGTGCCAGCAGTCGGGACAGGGAAGGTGAAAAACTGTTTTTT. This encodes CASSRDREGEKLFF.

CDR3 in amino acids: CASSSGTGIYGYTF. In nucleotides, the CDR3 is TGTGCCAGCAGCTCCGGGACAGGGATCTATGGCTACACCTTC. This chain uses TRBV13 with TRBJ1-2; 9 bases map to TRBD1. Per the germline V gene, CDR1 is PRHDT and CDR2 is FYEKMQ (reference sequence). The J segment lost 4 bases and the V segment lost 4 bases, leaving 4 bases of the junction unmatched. The CDR3 spans 14 residues.

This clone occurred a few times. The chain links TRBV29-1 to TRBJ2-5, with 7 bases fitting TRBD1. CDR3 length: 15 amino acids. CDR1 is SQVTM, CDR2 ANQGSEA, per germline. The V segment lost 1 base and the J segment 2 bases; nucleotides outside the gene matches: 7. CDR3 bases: TGCAGCGTTGAAGGGGTCATGGGACAGCAAGAGACCCAGTACTTC. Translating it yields CSVEGVMGQQETQYF.

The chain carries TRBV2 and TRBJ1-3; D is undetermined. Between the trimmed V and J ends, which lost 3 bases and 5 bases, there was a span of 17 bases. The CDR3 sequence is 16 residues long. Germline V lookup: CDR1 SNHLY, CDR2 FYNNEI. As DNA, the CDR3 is TGTGCCAGCAGTGAGTCTTGGACGGAGGGTAGAAACACCATATATTTT. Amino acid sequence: CASSESWTEGRNTIYF.

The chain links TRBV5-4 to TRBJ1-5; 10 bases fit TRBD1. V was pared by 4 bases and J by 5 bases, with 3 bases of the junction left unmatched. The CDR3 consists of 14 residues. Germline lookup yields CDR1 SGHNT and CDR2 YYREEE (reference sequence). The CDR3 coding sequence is TGTGCCAGCAGCCCAGGACAGGGGGATCAGCCCCAGCATTTT. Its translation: CASSPGQGDQPQHF.

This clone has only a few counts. The CDR3 is CASSQTRQENSPLHF. In nucleotides, the CDR3 is TGTGCCAGCAGCCAAACAAGACAGGAGAATTCACCCCTCCACTTT. This chain connects TRBV6-5 to TRBJ1-6; D is possibly TRBD1 (6 bases). CDR3 length: 15 residues. Germline values: CDR1 MNHEY, CDR2 SVGAGI. V was clipped by 6 bases and J by 7 bases, with 16 bases between them.

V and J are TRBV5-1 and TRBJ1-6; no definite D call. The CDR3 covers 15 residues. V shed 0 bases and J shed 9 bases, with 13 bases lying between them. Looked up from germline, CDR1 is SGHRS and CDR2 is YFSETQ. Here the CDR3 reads CASSLAGIHLSPLHF. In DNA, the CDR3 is TGCGCCAGCAGCTTGGCCGGGATACATCTTTCACCCCTCCACTTT.

The CDR3 sequence is CASSLVGQGKTFF. CDR3 bases: TGTGCCAGCAGCTTAGTGGGACAGGGGAAAACTTTCTTT. This chain links TRBV11-3 with TRBJ1-1, with TRBD1 matching over 10 bases. Trimming cost V 1 base and J 12 bases; bases outside gene matches: 5. CDR1 is SGHNT, CDR2 YENEEA, per germline. This CDR3 is built from 13 residues. The full variable domain, rest sourced from reference TRBV11-3 and TRBJ1-1, is EAGVVQSPRYKIIEKKQPVAFWCNPISGHNTLYWYLQNLGQGPELLIRYENEEAVDDSQLPKDRFSAERLKGVDSTLKIQPAELGDSAVYLCASSLVGQGKTFFGQGTRLTVV.

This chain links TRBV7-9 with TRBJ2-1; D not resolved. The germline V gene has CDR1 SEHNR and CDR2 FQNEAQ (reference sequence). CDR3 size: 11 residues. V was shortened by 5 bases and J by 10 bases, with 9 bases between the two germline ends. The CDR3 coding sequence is TGTGCCAGCAGCCCGATCAGAGAGCAGTTCTTC. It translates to CASSPIREQFF.

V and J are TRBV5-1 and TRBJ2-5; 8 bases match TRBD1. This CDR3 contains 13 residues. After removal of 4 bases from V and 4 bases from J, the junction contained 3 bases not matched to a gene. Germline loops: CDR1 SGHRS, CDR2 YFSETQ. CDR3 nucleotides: TGCGCCAGCAGCCAGGGGGCTCGAGAGACCCAGTACTTC. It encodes CASSQGARETQYF.

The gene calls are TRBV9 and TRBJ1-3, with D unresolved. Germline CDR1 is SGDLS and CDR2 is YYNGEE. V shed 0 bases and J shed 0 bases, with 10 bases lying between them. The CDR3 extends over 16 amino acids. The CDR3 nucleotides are TGTGCCAGCAGCGTAGAGGGCAGGAGCTCTGGAAACACCATATATTTT. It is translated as CASSVEGRSSGNTIYF.

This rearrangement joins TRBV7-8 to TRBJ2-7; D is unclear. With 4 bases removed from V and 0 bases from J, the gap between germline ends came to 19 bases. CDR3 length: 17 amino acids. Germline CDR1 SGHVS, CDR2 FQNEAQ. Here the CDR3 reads CASSSKALVRSSYEQYF. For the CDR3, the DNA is TGTGCCAGCAGCTCGAAGGCCCTGGTTAGAAGCTCCTACGAGCAGTACTTC.

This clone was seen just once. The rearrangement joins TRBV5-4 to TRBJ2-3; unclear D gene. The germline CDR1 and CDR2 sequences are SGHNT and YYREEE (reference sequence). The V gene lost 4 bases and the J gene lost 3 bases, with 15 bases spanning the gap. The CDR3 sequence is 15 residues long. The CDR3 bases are TGTGCCAGCAGCCTCGCCGCCTTTGGTACAGATACGCAGTATTTT. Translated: CASSLAAFGTDTQYF.

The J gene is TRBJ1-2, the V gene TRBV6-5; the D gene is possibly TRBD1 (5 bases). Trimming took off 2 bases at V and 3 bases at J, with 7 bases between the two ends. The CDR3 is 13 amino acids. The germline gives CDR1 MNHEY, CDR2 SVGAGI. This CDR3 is CASSYDSYYGYTF. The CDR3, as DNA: TGTGCCAGCAGTTACGACAGCTACTATGGCTACACCTTC.

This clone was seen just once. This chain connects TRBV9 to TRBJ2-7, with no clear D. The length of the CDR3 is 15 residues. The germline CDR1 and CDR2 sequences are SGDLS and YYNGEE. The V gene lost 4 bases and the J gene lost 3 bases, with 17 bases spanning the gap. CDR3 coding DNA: TGTGCCAGCAGCCTACTCCCGGCCAATATCTACGAGCAGTACTTC. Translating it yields CASSLLPANIYEQYF.

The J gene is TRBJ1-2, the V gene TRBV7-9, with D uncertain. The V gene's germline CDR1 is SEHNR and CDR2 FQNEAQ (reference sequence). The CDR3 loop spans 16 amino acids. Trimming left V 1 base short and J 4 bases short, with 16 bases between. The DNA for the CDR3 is TGTGCCAGCAGCTTAGTGTCCCCCCGGAGTGGCTATGGCTACACCTTC. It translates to CASSLVSPRSGYGYTF.